This T cell receptor (beta chain) derives from a study of blood T cells in healthy people across ages. On the study more broadly: About one barcoded beta molecule was captured per two T cells (by template switching).

Combining a sample-barcoded 5' primer with a J-beta primer mix, a second PCR ran for 7 to 11 cycles. TCRdb recomputed calls from the 5' RACE reads with MiXCR, one row per CDR3 protein. Among about 760,000 distinct CDR3 sequences listed, roughly 25% were seen once. The data also belong to a second study, concerning T cells of mothers and their children. That study reports: In cDNA synthesis, all of the extracted RNA was used at approximately 1.6 ug per 15 ul. Sequencing returned over 9 million TCR beta CDR3 reads per mother and approximately 3 million per child. A slight, non-significant increase in overlap was found for related mother-child pairs relative to unrelated pairs.

The sequence was collected from a boy between 10 and 17 years old in good health. Specimen: blood.

Here the CDR3 DNA reads TGTGCCAGCGGTTCTAGCACAGATACGCAGTATTTT. It yields the protein CASGSSTDTQYF. J is TRBJ2-3 and V is TRBV3-1, with D hard to call. Germline CDR1 reads LGHDT; CDR2 reads YNNKEL (reference sequence). This CDR3 region has 12 residues. Trimming took off 8 bases at V and 0 bases at J, with 6 bases between the two ends.